The following is a TCR beta chain sequence with its context. What it binds is not known. Corrective heart surgery yielded the resections from which the thymus tissue came. Profiling relied on immunoSEQ multiplex PCR, and the TCRdb table lists in-frame clones only, not all of them. Of about 78,000 clones listed, approximately 96% are singletons. The record originates from a study of human thymus T cells. General study points: Blood and thymic repertoires both appeared biased in V and J gene usage.

This sequence was found in a boy in the first two years of life with a congenital heart defect but otherwise immunologically healthy. Material for sequencing was thymus tissue.

The CDR3 DNA sequence: TGTGCCAGCAGCGTAGAACAGGGGGGAACTGAAGCTTTCTTT. This gives the protein CASSVEQGGTEAFF. The rearrangement joins TRBV9 to TRBJ1-1, with TRBD1 matching over 8 bases. This CDR3 spans 14 amino acids. V lost 0 bases, J lost 5 bases, and 3 bases stayed unmatched. Germline assignment: CDR1 SGDLS and CDR2 YYNGEE.